The TCR beta chain under discussion was sequenced for a study of shared clonotypes between healthy human individuals. Study details: Three plates each covered CD4 naive and memory; CD8 naive two, CD8 memory one.

Study-wide results and caveats: Among donors, clonotype sharing was expected to be affected by sequencing depth.

Comment on this clone: Its antigen is as yet unknown.

V trimming: 4 bases; J trimming: 4 bases; junction bases outside the gene matches: 19. The CDR3 sequence is 18 residues long. Germline CDR1 is SGHDN and CDR2 is FVKESK. Across several immunoSEQ plates, the genomic DNA of each subset was split evenly. The table came from immunoSEQ multiplex PCR; TCRdb's copy has only in-frame clones and leaves some out. Of 2 million to 3 million clones listed, under 95% are singletons. This TCR was sampled from a man aged 18 to 30 in good health. Some clones in this sample may be carry-over from other donors' samples. The rearrangement joins TRBV14 to TRBJ2-7; 7 nucleotides align to TRBD1. The sample consisted of naive CD4+ T cells from PBMCs. Subset in this sample: CD45RA+ positively selected. CDR3 sequence reads: CASSPASRVGTVKYEQYF. CDR3 in DNA: TGTGCCAGCAGCCCTGCCTCCAGAGTGGGGACAGTGAAGTACGAGCAGTACTTC. The whole variable domain, filled in from reference TRBV14 and TRBJ2-7, reads EAGVTQFPSHSVIEKGQTVTLRCDPISGHDNLYWYRRVMGKEIKFLLHFVKESKQDESGMPNNRFLAERTGGTYSTLKVQPAELEDSGVYFCASSPASRVGTVKYEQYFGPGTRLTVT.